These 23 T cell receptor beta chains share one sample of origin, sequenced in a study of T cells in Graves' hyperthyroidism and ophthalmopathy (dated by TCRdb to between 2018 and 2021). Receptors were amplified or captured by multiplex PCR. Sequencing was carried out with an Illumina HiSeq 2000. Amplification of TCR beta CDR3 regions was carried out from RNA transcripts. The first round of RT-PCR for the TCR CDR3 was performed with the HTBI primer set and the Qiagen OneStep RT-PCR kit. Starting from the raw public reads, TCRdb applied fastp trimming at Q25, assembled clones with MiXCR and retained in-frame beta chains. Entries that share a CDR3 protein sequence are merged under the most common genes and DNA. The sample records more than 500,000 distinct CDR3 sequences, approximately 16% of which are singletons. The ten largest clones represent 29% of the sample. Sequencing was performed on blood. These receptors all stem from a woman under 40 with Graves' ophthalmopathy.

This clonotype was picked up many times. This chain links TRBV7-9 with TRBJ2-1; a weak D match, TRBD2 (6 bases). Trimming removed 5 bases from V and 0 bases from J, with 11 bases in between. The CDR3 length is 15 residues. The V gene's germline CDR1 is SEHNR and CDR2 FQNEAQ (reference sequence). The CDR3 protein is CASSVGRGSYNEQFF. DNA of the CDR3: TGTGCCAGCAGCGTCGGGAGAGGCTCCTACAATGAGCAGTTCTTC.

The sample holds a few counts of this clonotype. The CDR3 loop reads CASSYTRGREAPGELFF. In DNA form, the CDR3 reads TGTGCCAGCAGTTACACAAGGGGGCGCGAGGCTCCCGGGGAGCTGTTTTTT. This rearrangement joins TRBV6-5 to TRBJ2-2, with 7 bases aligning to TRBD1. The ends lost 2 bases at V and 6 bases at J; junction bases unmatched: 12. The CDR3 runs 17 residues. Germline CDR1 is MNHEY and CDR2 is SVGAGI.

The chain carries TRBV6-2 or TRBV6-3 and TRBJ1-3; D not certain. CDR1 is MNHEY and CDR2 is SVGEGT in the germline V gene. CDR3 length: 14 amino acids. The V gene lost 2 bases and the J gene lost 4 bases, with 9 bases spanning the gap. The CDR3: CASSYIGRGNTIYF. Here the CDR3 DNA reads TGTGCCAGCAGTTACATCGGGAGAGGAAACACCATATATTTT.

This clonotype was seen more than once but under ten times. V is TRBV6-1 and J is TRBJ1-3, with a weak D call TRBD1 (5 bases). The CDR3 totals 18 residues. Germline CDR1 is MNHNS and CDR2 is SASEGT. V was shortened by 4 bases and J by 0 bases, with 19 bases between the two germline ends. CDR3 in amino acids: CASSGEGRRTSSGNTIYF. Written as DNA, the CDR3 is TGTGCCAGCAGTGGAGAGGGACGACGGACGTCCTCTGGAAACACCATATATTTT.

The chain carries TRBV5-1 and TRBJ2-1; TRBD1 is a possible D gene (5 bases). Looked up from germline, CDR1 is SGHRS and CDR2 is YFSETQ. This CDR3 spans 14 amino acids. V was clipped by 1 base and J by 7 bases, with 12 bases between them. Here the CDR3 reads CASSLRRQTNEQFF. For the CDR3, the DNA is TGCGCCAGCAGCTTGCGCAGACAGACTAATGAGCAGTTCTTC.

V gene TRBV29-1 combines with J gene TRBJ1-2, with 8 nucleotides matching TRBD1. Trimming took 6 bases from V and 5 from J; bases not matched to a gene: 2. CDR1 SQVTM and CDR2 ANQGSEA come from the germline V gene. This CDR3 has 11 residues. The CDR3, as DNA: TGCAGCGTGCAGGGGGCATATGGCTACACCTTC. This translates into CSVQGAYGYTF.

The chain joins TRBV7-9 to TRBJ2-1; TRBD1 aligns across 10 bases. The CDR3 extends over 12 amino acids. From germline, CDR1 is SEHNR and CDR2 FQNEAQ (reference sequence). V lost 7 bases, J lost 10 bases, and 4 bases stayed unmatched. CDR3 DNA sequence: TGTGCCAGCAAGGACAGGGGGAGGGAGCAGTTCTTC. Translated, it gives CASKDRGREQFF.

This clonotype turned up a few times. This rearrangement joins TRBV4-1 to TRBJ2-6; 9 nucleotides align to TRBD2. With 0 bases clipped from V and 0 bases from J, the junction kept 9 bases outside the gene matches. Germline V CDR1 and CDR2: MGHRA, YSYEKL. CDR3 length: 20 residues. CDR3 sequence: CASSQDLGPSGISGANVLTF. The CDR3 region has the DNA TGCGCCAGCAGCCAAGATCTCGGCCCTAGCGGGATCTCTGGGGCCAACGTCCTGACTTTC.

This clonotype came up many times. The chain joins TRBV29-1 to TRBJ2-7; 11 nucleotides line up with TRBD1. J lost 6 bases, V lost 6 bases, and 4 bases had no gene match. There are 12 residues in the CDR3. The germline CDR1 and CDR2 sequences are SQVTM and ANQGSEA. The DNA of the CDR3 is TGCAGCGTACCCGGGACAGGGGGCGAGCAGTACTTC. Residues: CSVPGTGGEQYF.

This clonotype was counted ten times or more. The V and J genes are TRBV2 and TRBJ2-5; 9 bases line up with TRBD1. Germline V lookup: CDR1 SNHLY, CDR2 FYNNEI. The CDR3 sequence is 13 residues long. With 5 bases clipped from V and 5 bases from J, the junction kept 3 bases outside the gene matches. CDR3 sequence: CASSTGTGETQYF. The CDR3 nucleotides are TGTGCCAGCAGTACCGGGACAGGGGAGACCCAGTACTTC.

J is TRBJ2-1 and V is TRBV29-1, with a tentative D call TRBD2 (6 bases). V was pared by 7 bases and J by 0 bases, with 13 bases between. Germline V gene data show CDR1 as SQVTM and CDR2 as ANQGSEA. The CDR3 sequence is 14 residues long. The CDR3 loop is CSAIGGSSYNEQFF. The CDR3 coding sequence is TGCAGCGCCATCGGAGGGAGCTCCTACAATGAGCAGTTCTTC.

The CDR3 sequence is CAWSVLGLTTDTQYF. CDR3 nucleotide sequence: TGTGCCTGGAGTGTACTAGGTTTAACCACAGATACGCAGTATTTT. The chain is built from TRBV30 and TRBJ2-3, with D tentatively TRBD2 (5 bases). Germline lookup yields CDR1 GTSNPN and CDR2 SVGIG (reference sequence). The CDR3 loop spans 15 amino acids. V lost 0 bases, J lost 2 bases, and 12 bases lay in between. Full variable domain (missing parts from reference TRBV30 and TRBJ2-3): SQTIHQWPATLVQPVGSPLSLECTVEGTSNPNLYWYRQAAGRGLQLLFYSVGIGQISSEVPQNLSASRPQDRQFILSSKKLLLSDSGFYLCAWSVLGLTTDTQYFGPGTRLTVL.

This clonotype has ten or more counts. The chain links TRBV5-1 to TRBJ2-7, with D maybe TRBD2 (6 bases). The V gene's germline CDR1 is SGHRS and CDR2 YFSETQ. The V end was cut by 2 bases, the J end by 6 bases, with 15 bases between. This CDR3 is built from 14 residues. The CDR3 loop reads CASSFRGNQFEQYF. The CDR3 bases are TGCGCCAGCAGCTTCCGGGGGAACCAGTTCGAGCAGTACTTC. The full variable domain, in which reference TRBV5-1 and TRBJ2-7 provide the parts outside the CDR3, is KAGVTQTPRYLIKTRGQQVTLSCSPISGHRSVSWYQQTPGQGLQFLFEYFSETQRNKGNFPGRFSGRQFSNSRSEMNVSTLELGDSALYLCASSFRGNQFEQYFGPGTRLTVT.

This clonotype was seen a handful of times. The germline gene is not matched at one end of the junction; a read error may be the cause. This sequence joins TRBV7-2 and TRBJ2-1; D gene ambiguous. Germline values: CDR1 SGHTA, CDR2 FQGNSA. This CDR3 has 16 amino acids. CDR3 sequence reads: CASSQDSRRLGNEQFF. CDR3 coding DNA: TGCGCCAGCAGCCAAGATTCCCGACGACTGGGGAATGAGCAGTTCTTC.

The chain links TRBV6-1 to TRBJ1-6; TRBD1 agrees at 8 bases. This CDR3 has 15 residues. With 7 bases clipped from V and 5 bases from J, the junction kept 7 bases outside the gene matches. The V gene's germline CDR1 is MNHNS and CDR2 SASEGT. In nucleotides, the CDR3 is TGTGCCAGCAAAACAGGGGGACAGAATAATTCACCCCTCCACTTT. Its translation: CASKTGGQNNSPLHF.

This clonotype was counted a few times. The chain combines TRBV10-3 with TRBJ2-7; a possible D gene is TRBD2 (7 bases). The CDR3 length is 14 residues. The V end was cut by 8 bases, the J end by 4 bases, with 18 bases between. Germline CDR1 and CDR2: ENHRY and SYGVKD. CDR3 nucleotides: TGTGCCATCCACCGTGGGGGGGCCTTTTACGAGCAGTACTTC. Amino acids: CAIHRGGAFYEQYF.

This clonotype appeared a few times. The CDR3 sequence is CSARDSATNEKLFF. The CDR3 DNA follows: TGCAGTGCCCGGGACAGCGCAACTAATGAAAAACTGTTTTTT. The chain employs TRBV20-1 and TRBJ1-4; 7 positions agree with TRBD1. With V trimmed by 6 bases and J by 0 bases, 4 bases remained unmatched. Germline-derived CDR1 and CDR2 are DFQATT and SNEGSKA (reference sequence). The CDR3 is 14 amino acids.

The chain joins TRBV7-2 to TRBJ1-2; 8 nucleotides line up with TRBD1. The germline gives CDR1 SGHTA, CDR2 FQGNSA. Trimming cost V 3 bases and J 4 bases; bases outside gene matches: 4. This CDR3 spans 14 amino acids. Written as DNA, the CDR3 is TGTGCCAGCAGCTTTACGGGACAGGTCTATGGCTACACCTTC. Amino acid sequence: CASSFTGQVYGYTF.

This chain connects TRBV29-1 to TRBJ2-1; D is unresolved. This CDR3 region has 16 residues. Germline assignment: CDR1 SQVTM and CDR2 ANQGSEA. Trimming shortened V by 0 bases and J by 5 bases, and 17 bases separated the two germline ends. CDR3: CSVEDLAGVPNNEQFF. Written as DNA, the CDR3 is TGCAGCGTTGAAGATCTTGCTGGGGTACCCAACAATGAGCAGTTCTTC.

This clonotype was counted only a few times. The chain has TRBV19 and TRBJ1-2, with TRBD1 matching 7 bases. The CDR3 runs to 15 residues. V was pared by 5 bases and J by 1 base, with 7 bases of the junction left unmatched. Germline loops: CDR1 LNHDA, CDR2 SQIVND (reference sequence). The CDR3 region is CASSPRQGLNYGYTF. Written as DNA, the CDR3 is TGTGCCAGTAGTCCCAGACAGGGACTTAACTATGGCTACACCTTC.

This clonotype came up many times. The chain carries TRBV30 and TRBJ1-1, with TRBD1 as a possible D gene (5 bases). The CDR3 is made up of 13 amino acids. V lost 3 bases to trimming and J lost 2 bases, with 10 bases between them. CDR1 GTSNPN and CDR2 SVGIG come from the germline V gene (reference sequence). CDR3 residues: CAWRSGSNTEAFF. For the CDR3, the DNA is TGTGCCTGGAGATCAGGGTCCAACACTGAAGCTTTCTTT.

This clonotype has at least ten counts. The genes are TRBV28 and TRBJ1-2; 7 nucleotides match TRBD1. The CDR3 is made up of 13 amino acids. CDR1 MDHEN and CDR2 SYDVKM come from the germline V gene. Unmatched junction bases numbered 9, after V lost 6 bases and J lost 8 bases. The CDR3 protein is CASRTDRAQGYTF. The CDR3 DNA is TGTGCCAGCAGAACAGACAGGGCGCAGGGCTACACCTTC.

Concerning this clonotype itself: A much larger clone differs from this one at a single base, so this may be a read error. CDR3 nucleotides: TGTGCCAGCAGCTTAAAGGGGGACTACGAGCAGTACTTC. Translated, it gives CASSLKGDYEQYF. The V call is TRBV7-8, the J call TRBJ2-7; the D gene is possibly TRBD1 (6 bases). The CDR3 totals 13 residues. The V end was cut by 2 bases, the J end by 3 bases, with 8 bases between. Per germline, CDR1 SGHVS and CDR2 FQNEAQ.